This is a list of T cell receptor beta chains from one sample in a study of blood T cell repertoires in COVID-19. Using immunoSEQ multiplex PCR, the repertoire was profiled, and TCRdb retains in-frame clones only, with some absent. This sample has roughly 200,000 clones, with about 88% found just once. The sample consisted of peripheral blood. The receptors were gathered from a man aged 55-75 years with acute or convalescent COVID-19. CDR3s include the opening cysteine and the closing phenylalanine or tryptophan. D genes are given only for firm matches. The size of a clone is reported for some rows only, either as once, few or many, or as a class for expanded clones.

TRBD1	-	TRBV15	TRBJ1-2	TGTGCCACGGGCACCCCCGGGACAGGGCGGGGCTACACCTTC	CATGTPGTGRGYTF
TRBD1	-	TRBV7-8	TRBJ1-4	TGTGCCAGCAGCACCGCCGACAGGGGTAGCGAAAAACTGTTTTTT	CASSTADRGSEKLFF
-	once	TRBV5-8	TRBJ1-1	TGTGCCAGCAGCCTGGGACTGATTAACACTGAAGCTTTCTTT	CASSLGLINTEAFF
-	once	TRBV25-1	TRBJ2-3	TGTGCCAGCAGTGCCACAAATTACCCCCGGGGAGATACGCAGTATTTT	CASSATNYPRGDTQYF
-	-	TRBV5-1	TRBJ2-1	TGCGCCAGCAGCTTGGACCAGGGGAGGGTAGGTGAGCAGTTCTTC	CASSLDQGRVGEQFF
TRBD1	few	TRBV6-2/TRBV6-3	TRBJ1-5	TGTGCCAGCAGTTCCCAACAGGGGAGCCAGCCCCAGCATTTT	CASSSQQGSQPQHF
-	-	TRBV6-5	TRBJ2-7	TGTGCCATCACCAGGGTAACCTACGAGCAGTACTTC	CAITRVTYEQYF
-	once	TRBV3-1/TRBV3-2	TRBJ2-7	TGTGCCAGCGGGGGGGGACATCTCTACGAGCAGTACTTC	CASGGGHLYEQYF
-	-	TRBV11-2	TRBJ1-2	TGTGCCAGCAGCTTAGACGATTGGACAGCCTATGGCTACACCTTC	CASSLDDWTAYGYTF
-	-	TRBV7-2	TRBJ1-4	TGTGCCAGCAGCGCCCATCGACAGAAGATGGGTGAAAAACTGTTTTTT	CASSAHRQKMGEKLFF
-	-	TRBV18	TRBJ1-2	TGTGCCAGCTCACCAGAGGGGGTCGGCTATGGCTACACCTTC	CASSPEGVGYGYTF
TRBD2	-	TRBV7-3	TRBJ2-1	TGTGCCAGCAGCTCCCCTGGACTAGCGGGGGGACAAAATTCCAATGAGCAGTTCTTC	CASSSPGLAGGQNSNEQFF
TRBD2	-	TRBV7-2	TRBJ2-2	TGTGCCAGCAGCCCCCCGGGCCTAGCGGGGGGCAGGACCGGGGAGCTGTTTTTT	CASSPPGLAGGRTGELFF
-	-	TRBV9	TRBJ1-2	TGTGCCAGCAGCGCCGGGACGGACCGAGGGGGCTATGGCTACACCTTC	CASSAGTDRGGYGYTF
-	-	TRBV28	TRBJ1-5	TGTGCCAGCAGATTGTCAGGGAGCAATCAGCCCCAGCATTTT	CASRLSGSNQPQHF
TRBD1	-	TRBV13	TRBJ1-6	TGTGCCAGCAGCCGGGACAGAAATTCACCCCTCCACTTT	CASSRDRNSPLHF
TRBD1	-	TRBV27	TRBJ2-6	TGTGCCAGCAGTCCATCCGGGACAGGGTGGTCTGGGGCCAACGTCCTGACTTTC	CASSPSGTGWSGANVLTF
TRBD1	-	TRBV18	TRBJ1-1	TGTGCCAGCTCACCTTTCGGACAGGGAAGATGGGGCACTGAAGCTTTCTTT	CASSPFGQGRWGTEAFF
TRBD1	-	TRBV5-6	TRBJ2-7	TGTGCCAGCAGCCCTGGGACAGCCTTCGATTCCTACGAGCAGTACTTC	CASSPGTAFDSYEQYF
-	-	TRBV5-5	TRBJ1-1	TGTGCCAGCAGCTTGGTTAGGGGCTCGGACACTGAAGCTTTCTTT	CASSLVRGSDTEAFF
-	-	TRBV28	TRBJ2-7	TGTGCCAGCAGTTTAGGGTCCAGGGTGTCCGAGCAATACTTC	CASSLGSRVSEQYF
TRBD2	-	TRBV5-1	TRBJ2-1	TGCGCCAGCAGCTTGAGTAGCGGGGGCTACTCCTACAATGAGCAGTTCTTC	CASSLSSGGYSYNEQFF
-	-	TRBV5-4	TRBJ2-5	TGTGCCAGCAGCCCTGTCGAGCCCACGGAGACCCAGTACTTC	CASSPVEPTETQYF
-	-	TRBV7-2	TRBJ1-2	TGTGCCAGCAGCGCTTACAGGGACCATGGCTACACCTTC	CASSAYRDHGYTF
TRBD1	-	TRBV9	TRBJ2-5	TGTGCCAGCAGCGTGGGACAGTACCAAGAGACCCAGTACTTC	CASSVGQYQETQYF
-	-	TRBV6-6	TRBJ2-7	TGTGCCAGCAGGTCACTTAAGACAGTTACCTACGAGCAGTACTTC	CASRSLKTVTYEQYF
TRBD1	-	TRBV6-5	TRBJ2-3	TGTGCCAGCAGGATGGACAGGGGGACAGATACGCAGTATTTT	CASRMDRGTDTQYF
TRBD1	-	TRBV7-8	TRBJ2-3	TGTGCCAGCAGCGCCAGACAGGGAAGCACAGATACGCAGTATTTT	CASSARQGSTDTQYF
-	-	TRBV14	TRBJ2-4	TGTGCCAGCAGCCAAGATCCACCAGCCAGGAATGCCAAAAACATTCAGTACTTC	CASSQDPPARNAKNIQYF
-	-	TRBV10-3	TRBJ1-2	TGTGCCATCAGTGATCGAGGACAGTATGGCTACACCTTC	CAISDRGQYGYTF
TRBD1	-	TRBV5-5	TRBJ2-2	TGTGCCAGCAGCATTGGACAGGGGAGGAACACCGGGGAGCTGTTTTTT	CASSIGQGRNTGELFF
-	-	TRBV2	TRBJ1-2	TGTGCCAGCCAGACAACCGGGGTGTTTGACTACACCTTC	CASQTTGVFDYTF
TRBD1	few	TRBV6-5	TRBJ2-7	TGTGCCAGCTTGACAGGGGCCGCCTTTCACGAGCAGTACTTC	CASLTGAAFHEQYF
TRBD1	-	TRBV7-2	TRBJ1-5	TGTGCCAGCAGCTCTACCCCAGGGGGGCTAGATCAGCCCCAGCATTTT	CASSSTPGGLDQPQHF
TRBD1	-	TRBV12-3/TRBV12-4	TRBJ2-7	TGTGCCAGCAGACGGGACAGCGCCTACGAGCAGTACTTC	CASRRDSAYEQYF
-	many	TRBV5-4	TRBJ1-1	TGTGCCAGCAGCCACCAGGCCGTGATGAACACTGAAGCTTTCTTT	CASSHQAVMNTEAFF
-	-	TRBV11-3	TRBJ1-1	TGTGCCAGCAGCCGCACACAGAACACTGAAGCTTTCTTT	CASSRTQNTEAFF
-	-	TRBV6-1	TRBJ2-1	TGTGCCAGCAGTGAACAACGGGGGAGCTCCTACAATGAGCAGTTCTTC	CASSEQRGSSYNEQFF
-	-	TRBV3-1/TRBV3-2	TRBJ1-2	TGTGCCAGCAGCCCCGGGCAGGGGCCTAACTATGGCTACACCTTC	CASSPGQGPNYGYTF
TRBD1	-	TRBV7-2	TRBJ2-7	TGTGCCAGCAGCTTAGAACCGTTAGACAGGGTGAAGTACTTC	CASSLEPLDRVKYF
-	-	TRBV11-2	TRBJ2-7	TGTGCCAGCAGCTTCGGGAACAGGGAAACGGCGTACTTC	CASSFGNRETAYF
-	-	TRBV5-1	TRBJ1-4	TGCGCCAGCAGCTCACAGACGGGACAAAATGAAAAACTGTTTTTT	CASSSQTGQNEKLFF
-	-	TRBV21-1	TRBJ1-2	TGTGCCAGCCCGACGTCGGGGGATTATGGCTACACCTTC	CASPTSGDYGYTF
TRBD2	-	TRBV5-6	TRBJ2-5	TGTGCCAGCAGCTTGTCGAGGCTAGCGGGGGAGACCCAGTACTTC	CASSLSRLAGETQYF
TRBD1	-	TRBV7-2	TRBJ2-2	TGTGCCAGCAGCCCCGACAGGGCCCCCGGGGAGCTGTTTTTT	CASSPDRAPGELFF
-	-	TRBV30	TRBJ1-3	TGTGCCTGGAGTGCCAGAAGTCTCTCTGGAAACACCATATATTTT	CAWSARSLSGNTIYF
-	-	TRBV5-8	TRBJ1-4	TGTGCCAGCAGGCCCCAACAGGCGCCTAATGAAAAACTGTTTTTT	CASRPQQAPNEKLFF
TRBD1	-	TRBV18	TRBJ2-5	TGTGCCAGCTCACGGGAAAAAGGGGGCTCGGAGACCCAGTACTTC	CASSREKGGSETQYF
-	-	TRBV27	TRBJ1-1	TGTGCCAGCAGTTTATCGGCCACAGGGCGTCTGAACACTGAAGCTTTCTTT	CASSLSATGRLNTEAFF
TRBD1	-	TRBV7-2	TRBJ1-6	TGTGCCAGCAGCAGACAGGGGGAGGTCTCACCCCTCCACTTT	CASSRQGEVSPLHF
-	many	TRBV3-1/TRBV3-2	TRBJ1-2	TGTGCCAGCAGCCAAGGACTCTATGGCTACACCTTC	CASSQGLYGYTF
-	-	TRBV6-2/TRBV6-3	TRBJ2-7	TGTGCCAGCAGCTTTAGCGGATCTACCTGGTACGAGCAGTACTTC	CASSFSGSTWYEQYF
-	-	TRBV5-6	TRBJ1-2	TGTGCCAGCAGCTTAACAGGCAATGGCTACACCTTC	CASSLTGNGYTF
TRBD1	-	TRBV5-6	TRBJ1-2	TGTGCCAGCAGAGGATACAGGGGTAATTATGGCTACACCTTC	CASRGYRGNYGYTF
TRBD1	once	TRBV12-5	TRBJ2-2	TGTGCTAGTGGCTCACAGGGGACCGGGGAGCTGTTTTTT	CASGSQGTGELFF
-	few	TRBV10-1	TRBJ1-1	TGCGCCAGCAGTGAGCAGGTCGGAAGGACTGAAGCTTTCTTT	CASSEQVGRTEAFF
-	-	TRBV3-1/TRBV3-2	TRBJ2-1	TGTGCCAGCAGCCAAATTGTAGGGAGCGAGCAGTTCTTC	CASSQIVGSEQFF
TRBD1	many	TRBV6-2/TRBV6-3	TRBJ1-6	TGTGCCAGCAGTTACCTTCGACAGGGGGAGTCACCCCTCCACTTT	CASSYLRQGESPLHF
TRBD1	-	TRBV6-1	TRBJ2-7	TGTGCCAGCAGTGAAGCCGGGACAGAATACGAGCAGTACTTC	CASSEAGTEYEQYF